The subject of this entry is one TCR beta chain. Its target is not known. The length of the CDR3 is 18 residues. J gave up 5 bases and V 2 bases, and 9 bases lay outside the gene matches. In germline, CDR1 is SGDLS, CDR2 YYNGEE. This entry belongs to a study of cytomegalovirus exposure and HLA in healthy donors. Broader study findings: The study listed roughly 160 cytomegalovirus-associated TCR beta chains. Follow-up analysis later connected one missense variant in DCLRE1C with trimming of TCR beta V- and J-genes. Exclusion as indistinguishable affected some V segments, including TRBV6-2 and TRBV6-3. In vitro, a few CMV-associated chains proved specific for CMV antigens.

The study ran its PCR with 60 Vbeta and 13 Jbeta primers. Sequencing was performed with immunoSEQ multiplex PCR; in TCRdb, only in-frame clones are kept and a portion is missing. The sample includes about 110,000 clones, roughly 80% of them seen just once. The sample taken for sequencing was PBMCs. The V and J genes are TRBV9 and TRBJ2-5, with 16 bases identical to TRBD2. The clonotype was recovered from a woman aged 35 to 49 in good health and CMV-seronegative. The CDR3 sequence is CASSVGTSGGALRETQYF. The CDR3 DNA sequence: TGTGCCAGCAGCGTCGGGACTAGCGGGGGGGCTTTGAGGGAGACCCAGTACTTC.